Presented here are 17 T cell receptor beta chains from one specimen sequenced in a study of cytomegalovirus exposure and HLA in healthy donors. Primers for the PCR totalled 60 Vbeta and 13 Jbeta. Produced via immunoSEQ multiplex PCR; TCRdb's table is partial and in-frame only. In the table there are 150,000 or so clones, approximately 80% of which are singletons. Sequenced: PBMCs. Receptor source: a woman aged 40 to 50 in good health and CMV-seronegative.

The chain links TRBV4-3 to TRBJ2-7; 7 nucleotides line up with TRBD2. Germline values: CDR1 LGHNA, CDR2 YSLEER. V was clipped by 0 bases and J by 1 base; unmatched bases: 3. The CDR3 runs 15 residues. The CDR3 nucleotides are TGCGCCAGCAGCCAAGATGGGGGGGGGTCCTACGAGCAGTACTTC. This codes for CASSQDGGGSYEQYF.

The chain employs TRBV4-1 and TRBJ2-2, with D perhaps TRBD2 (6 bases). Germline CDR1 MGHRA, CDR2 YSYEKL. Trimming removed 3 bases from V and 5 bases from J, with 19 bases in between. The CDR3 consists of 17 residues. CDR3 DNA sequence: TGCGCCAGCAGCCAGGTCCTCAGCGGGCCCGAGACCGGGGAGCTGTTTTTT. Residues: CASSQVLSGPETGELFF.

This rearrangement joins TRBV7-9 to TRBJ2-7, with 9 bases identical to TRBD1. Unmatched junction bases numbered 8, after V lost 5 bases and J lost 3 bases. Germline assignment: CDR1 SEHNR and CDR2 FQNEAQ (reference sequence). CDR3 length: 15 residues. The CDR3 loop reads CASSPGQGELYEQYF. Here the CDR3 DNA reads TGTGCCAGCAGCCCGGGACAGGGAGAACTCTACGAGCAGTACTTC.

The chain employs TRBV5-1 and TRBJ2-1, with a weak D call TRBD2 (5 bases). V gave up 5 bases and J gave up 6 bases, with 18 bases separating them. Germline V lookup: CDR1 SGHRS, CDR2 YFSETQ. This CDR3 has 15 amino acids. CDR3 sequence (DNA): TGCGCCAGCAGGAGGGATAGGTGGGAGACCAATGAGCAGTTCTTC. The encoded protein is CASRRDRWETNEQFF.

The rearrangement joins TRBV28 to TRBJ2-5, with D maybe TRBD1 (5 bases). This CDR3 region has 13 residues. V was trimmed by 7 bases and J by 1 base, leaving 10 bases between them. Germline V gives CDR1 MDHEN, CDR2 SYDVKM. CDR3 in DNA: TGTGCCAGCACCCAGGGCACCCAAGAGACCCAGTACTTC. Protein: CASTQGTQETQYF. Using reference TRBV28 and TRBJ2-5 for the parts outside the CDR3, the full variable domain is DVKVTQSSRYLVKRTGEKVFLECVQDMDHENMFWYRQDPGLGLRLIYFSYDVKMKEKGDIPEGYSVSREKKERFSLILESASTNQTSMYLCASTQGTQETQYFGPGTRLLVL.

The chain recombines TRBV15 with TRBJ2-1; possibly TRBD1 for D (5 bases). Germline V gene lookup returns CDR1 LNHNV and CDR2 YYDKDF (reference sequence). Trimming removed 1 base at V and 1 base at J, with 8 bases between. This CDR3 is 15 amino acids long. The CDR3 is CATSRVQGSYNEQFF. The CDR3 coding sequence is TGTGCCACCAGCAGAGTGCAGGGATCCTACAATGAGCAGTTCTTC.

V is TRBV7-3 and J is TRBJ2-3, with D uncertain. The V and J ends lost 2 bases and 3 bases respectively, with 12 bases between them. The CDR3 extends over 15 amino acids. Per germline, CDR1 SGHTA and CDR2 FQGTGA. CDR3 in DNA: TGTGCCAGCAGCTTAGGTCCAGATACGACAGATACGCAGTATTTT. This sequence encodes CASSLGPDTTDTQYF.

The chain carries TRBV6-6 and TRBJ1-5, with 7 nucleotides matching TRBD1. Germline values: CDR1 MNHNY, CDR2 SVGAGI (reference sequence). The CDR3 is 15 amino acids. V shed 7 bases, J shed 0 bases, and the junction held 6 bases outside the gene matches. CDR3: CASKTGANSNQPQHF. In DNA form, the CDR3 reads TGTGCCAGCAAAACAGGGGCGAATAGCAATCAGCCCCAGCATTTT.

V is TRBV28 and J is TRBJ2-3, with TRBD1 matching 10 bases. Germline V lookup: CDR1 MDHEN, CDR2 SYDVKM. The CDR3 consists of 15 residues. The junction had 5 bases not matched to a gene; V was cut back by 6 bases and J by 2 bases. As DNA, the CDR3 is TGTGCCAGCAGCCGACAGGGGGCCGTCACAGATACGCAGTATTTT. As protein: CASSRQGAVTDTQYF.

The chain couples TRBV7-9 to TRBJ2-1, with D unresolved. The CDR3 extends over 13 amino acids. V was cut by 1 base and J by 11 bases, with 12 bases left in between. Germline assignment: CDR1 SEHNR and CDR2 FQNEAQ (reference sequence). CDR3 amino acids: CASSLDVSPKQFF. For the CDR3, the DNA is TGTGCCAGCAGCTTAGACGTCAGTCCCAAGCAGTTCTTC.

The chain has TRBV7-2 and TRBJ2-5; 15 positions agree with TRBD2. The trim removed 1 base at V and 5 bases at J, leaving 8 bases unmatched. Germline CDR1 is SGHTA and CDR2 is FQGNSA. The CDR3 extends over 18 amino acids. The CDR3 sequence: CASSLEGLAGGRGETQYF. The CDR3 bases are TGTGCCAGCAGCTTAGAGGGACTAGCGGGGGGCCGGGGGGAGACCCAGTACTTC.

The chain employs TRBV10-3 and TRBJ1-2; unclear D gene. With 0 bases removed from V and 2 bases from J, the gap between germline ends came to 7 bases. CDR1 and CDR2 from the germline V gene are ENHRY and SYGVKD. This CDR3 is built from 14 residues. In DNA form, the CDR3 reads TGTGCCATCAGTGAGTCACGGGAAAACTATGGCTACACCTTC. It yields the protein CAISESRENYGYTF.

Details on this clone: The sample has other DNA sequences that encode this CDR3 too. CDR3 region: CASSLYFTFSRGDRERYEQYF. DNA of the CDR3: TGTGCCAGCAGTTTATACTTCACCTTTTCACGCGGAGACAGAGAAAGGTACGAGCAGTACTTC. This rearrangement joins TRBV28 to TRBJ2-7; a weak D match, TRBD1 (5 bases). The germline CDR1 and CDR2 sequences are MDHEN and SYDVKM. Trimming took 1 base from V and 4 from J, leaving 32 bases between them. CDR3 length: 21 residues.

CDR3 bases: TGTGCCAGTAGTGTAAGACAGGGGAACACTGAAGCTTTCTTT. It is translated as CASSVRQGNTEAFF. V gene TRBV19 combines with J gene TRBJ1-1, with 7 bases identical to TRBD1. V dropped 5 bases and J dropped 1; count of bases not matched to a gene: 4. The CDR3 is 14 residues long. Germline V lookup: CDR1 LNHDA, CDR2 SQIVND (reference sequence).

This chain connects TRBV28 to TRBJ1-3; 9 bases map to TRBD1. J gave up 0 bases and V 6 bases, and 3 bases lay outside the gene matches. The CDR3 spans 15 residues. CDR1 MDHEN and CDR2 SYDVKM come from the germline V gene. The CDR3 protein is CASRGQGYSGNTIYF. Written as DNA, the CDR3 is TGTGCCAGCAGAGGACAGGGGTACTCTGGAAACACCATATATTTT.

The J gene is TRBJ2-3, the V gene TRBV7-6; D possibly corresponds to TRBD2 (6 bases). The CDR3 loop spans 15 amino acids. Germline CDR1 and CDR2: SGHVS and FNYEAQ. With 3 bases removed from V and 1 base from J, the gap between germline ends came to 11 bases. CDR3 amino acids: CASSFTRRGTDTQYF. As DNA, the CDR3 is TGTGCCAGCAGCTTTACCAGGAGGGGCACAGATACGCAGTATTTT.

This clone has only one observation. V gene TRBV5-4 combines with J gene TRBJ2-3; no firm D call. The V and J ends lost 2 bases and 0 bases respectively, with 10 bases between them. CDR1 SGHNT and CDR2 YYREEE come from the germline V gene (reference sequence). The CDR3 is made up of 15 amino acids. CDR3 protein: CASSFLPHSTDTQYF. The CDR3 DNA reads TGTGCCAGCAGCTTTCTCCCACACAGCACAGATACGCAGTATTTT.